This entry is about one T cell receptor (beta chain). Only in-frame clones appear in the TCRdb table, and some are missing; sequencing was by immunoSEQ multiplex PCR. The sample consists of fewer than 80,000 clones, roughly 91% of them appearing once. The sample belongs to a study of technical replicates of blood from several donors. This TCR was sampled from a human donor in good health. Some clones in this sample may be carry-over from other donors' samples. What was sequenced was PBMCs.

CDR3 amino acids: CASSLEGSGETQYF. The CDR3 DNA reads as TGTGCCAGCAGCTTAGAAGGTAGCGGGGAGACCCAGTACTTC. The chain carries TRBV7-6 and TRBJ2-5, with 7 bases lining up with TRBD2. The ends lost 1 base at V and 5 bases at J; junction bases unmatched: 4. Germline V lookup: CDR1 SGHVS, CDR2 FNYEAQ. The CDR3 consists of 14 residues.